Each of the 6 T cell receptor beta chains below was sequenced from the same sample in a study of identical twins. TCRdb re-analysed the 5' RACE reads in MiXCR, keeping a single row per CDR3 protein. The sample consists of 400,000 to 550,000 distinct CDR3 sequences, around an eighth of them appearing once. This sample was shared with a second study, whose subject was yellow fever vaccine responses in identical twins.

Sequencing was performed on CD4+ T cells sorted from blood. Receptor source: a woman younger than 35 in good health.

V is TRBV27 and J is TRBJ2-3; 7 bases are shared with TRBD1. The CDR3 is 15 amino acids. The germline V gene encodes CDR1 MNHEY and CDR2 SMNVEV (reference sequence). J was trimmed by 2 bases and V by 5 bases; bases with no gene match: 7. The CDR3 here is CASSLPGQSTDTQYF. Written as DNA, the CDR3 is TGTGCCAGCAGTCTCCCGGGACAGTCCACAGATACGCAGTATTTT.

The V and J genes are TRBV6-1 and TRBJ2-1; 8 bases fit TRBD1. CDR1 and CDR2 from the germline V gene are MNHNS and SASEGT. This CDR3 region has 14 residues. Trimming took 6 bases from V and 12 from J; bases not matched to a gene: 13. The CDR3 DNA reads TGTGCCAGCAGGAGCCGGGACAGGATTTTTGGGCAGTTCTTC. Amino acids: CASRSRDRIFGQFF.

The rearrangement joins TRBV6-9 to TRBJ1-5, with TRBD1 matching 7 bases. The CDR3 has 18 amino acids. Germline lookup yields CDR1 MNHGY and CDR2 SVAAGI. The ends lost 3 bases at V and 4 bases at J; junction bases unmatched: 15. Written as DNA, the CDR3 is TGTGCCAGCAGTTACTCGAAGCGGACAGGAGTATCAAATCAGCCCCAGCATTTT. Translation: CASSYSKRTGVSNQPQHF.

This clonotype was seen many times. V usage is TRBV6-1 and J usage is TRBJ2-7; tentative D call: TRBD2 (5 bases). CDR1 MNHNS and CDR2 SASEGT come from the germline V gene. V gave up 4 bases and J gave up 7 bases, with 14 bases separating them. The CDR3 has 13 residues. The CDR3 sequence: CASSAAVTGEQYF. In DNA, the CDR3 is TGTGCCAGCAGTGCCGCGGTGACGGGGGAGCAGTACTTC.

The V call is TRBV5-1, the J call TRBJ2-5; D might be TRBD2 (7 bases). Germline CDR1 reads SGHRS; CDR2 reads YFSETQ. With 0 bases removed from V and 5 bases from J, the gap between germline ends came to 17 bases. This CDR3 is 16 amino acids long. The CDR3 nucleotides read TGCGCCAGCAGCTTGGCCCTGGGGGGGGGCTCGGAGACCCAGTACTTC. Translated: CASSLALGGGSETQYF.

The gene calls are TRBV10-2 and TRBJ2-1; TRBD2 is a possible D gene (5 bases). Germline V lookup: CDR1 WSHSY, CDR2 SAAADI. Deletions cut 2 bases from V and 4 bases from J, with 12 bases between. The CDR3 length is 15 residues. CDR3 loop: CASSEQTGLYNEQFF. CDR3 DNA: TGCGCCAGCAGTGAGCAAACGGGGTTGTACAATGAGCAGTTCTTC.